This TCR beta chain was observed in a study of neurological immune-mediated disorders. Unsorted libraries were prepared from 2 million PBMCs that had been stored at -80 C. This clonotype was seen repeatedly, ten times or more. Its target is not known. Study results and limitations: Private repertoires in all groups were suggested by the finding that expanded clones across subjects shared no CDR3 amino acid sequences.

cDNA was made by 5'RACE with 10-nucleotide random UMIs. Every sequencing run returned over 190 million TCR-beta sequences, which were derived from 15-18 subjects. A single record per CDR3 protein comes from TCRdb applying MiXCR to the 5' RACE reads. This sample has tens of thousands of distinct CDR3 sequences; more than 10% occur once, and the top ten carry about 12%. V was shortened by 6 bases and J by 1 base, with 13 bases between the two germline ends. The CDR3 has 14 residues. CDR1 and CDR2 (germline): SGHRS, YFSETQ. The clonotype was recovered from an older woman with HTLV-1-associated myelopathy (HAM/TSP). V usage is TRBV5-1 and J usage is TRBJ1-1; the D gene is possibly TRBD1 (5 bases). Sequenced material: PBMCs. CDR3 in amino acids: CASTQRGWNTEAFF. CDR3 DNA sequence: TGCGCCAGCACCCAGAGGGGATGGAACACTGAAGCTTTCTTT. Combining the CDR3 with reference TRBV5-1 and TRBJ1-1 gives the whole variable domain KAGVTQTPRYLIKTRGQQVTLSCSPISGHRSVSWYQQTPGQGLQFLFEYFSETQRNKGNFPGRFSGRQFSNSRSEMNVSTLELGDSALYLCASTQRGWNTEAFFGQGTRLTVV.